This TCR beta chain originates from a study of response to subunit inactivated influenza vaccine. Study results and limitations: New T cells are recruited in small numbers by each seasonal influenza vaccination, according to the authors' suggestion.

The germline gives CDR1 LGHDT, CDR2 YNNKEL (reference sequence). With 4 bases removed from V and 0 bases from J, the gap between germline ends came to 12 bases. This CDR3 is 15 amino acids long. This clonotype appeared many times. Its antigen is not known. Using its own MiXCR run on the RT-PCR reads, TCRdb lists one record per CDR3 protein. The sample has 250,000 to 350,000 distinct CDR3 sequences, approximately 21% seen once; the top ten hold about a tenth. The sequencing here drew on PBMCs from blood, taken around 22 months after vaccination. The sequence was collected from a man between 45 and 75 years old who received an inactivated influenza vaccine. V gene TRBV3-1 combines with J gene TRBJ1-1, with a weak D call TRBD1 (5 bases). CDR3 in DNA: TGTGCCAGCAGCCCCTTGGGACGGCTGAACACTGAAGCTTTCTTT. Translating it yields CASSPLGRLNTEAFF.